These T cell receptor beta chains were read from a single sample in a study of regulatory T cells in long-lasting Graves disease. TCRdb recomputed calls from the multiplex PCR reads with MiXCR, one row per CDR3 protein. The sample includes about 660,000 distinct CDR3 sequences, 25% to 35% seen only once; the top ten take 40% to 50%. The sequenced sample was peripheral blood mononuclear cells (PBMCs), obtained when the disease was refractory, from a patient treated with antithyroid drugs. These TCRs come from a female donor with Graves disease. Each CDR3 is given without its conserved first and last residue. The size entry is marked missing in some rows and otherwise reads once, few, many or a size class.

length	J	size	V	CDR3
13	TRBJ2-2	-	TRBV20-1	SARSPSGPSGELF
12	TRBJ1-5	many	TRBV6-2/TRBV6-3	ASSSTGSNQPQH
9	TRBJ1-1	-	TRBV12-3/TRBV12-4	ASTAGTGSF
14	TRBJ2-7	-	TRBV7-6	ASSLAVAGSSYEQY
12	TRBJ2-7	-	TRBV3-1	ASSPTGPTYEQY
12	TRBJ2-7	-	TRBV7-9	ASSLGTSSAEQY
11	TRBJ1-2	few	TRBV28	ASSLTKTYGYT
14	TRBJ2-2	few	TRBV20-1	SARDVGLGNTGELF
10	TRBJ1-2	-	TRBV20-1	SAGTGTGGYT
11	TRBJ1-6	many	TRBV2	ASSVTGDSPLH
12	TRBJ1-2	-	TRBV2	ASSGDSAHYGYT